This entry features one T cell receptor beta chain sequence. The data belong to a study of blood T cell repertoires in COVID-19. Study context: Donors in the United States, Italy and Spain gave samples during acute or convalescent COVID-19. From T cells, B-cell-depleted T cells, or PBMCs came the material, which was cDNA or gDNA.

In the source study's methods: Counts of nucleated cells, estimated from reference gene primer amplification, were obtained. Data came from immunoSEQ multiplex PCR; TCRdb stores just in-frame clones and leaves some out. From that table come the V and J calls and clone size; the DNA was used to work out D and trimming. The sample records some 150,000 clones, around four fifths being singletons. The trim removed 4 bases at V and 1 base at J, leaving 6 bases unmatched. The CDR3 runs 18 residues. The germline V gene has CDR1 LNHDA and CDR2 SQIVND (reference sequence). The receptor was derived from a human donor in a cohort sampled during active COVID-19. The sequenced sample consisted of peripheral blood. This chain links TRBV19 with TRBJ2-2, with TRBD2 matching 13 bases. CDR3 protein: CASSKTGTSGVNTGELFF. The CDR3, as DNA: TGTGCCAGTAGTAAAACGGGGACTAGCGGGGTGAACACCGGGGAGCTGTTTTTT.